The 11 T cell receptor beta chains below all came from one sample that was sequenced in a study of blood T cell repertoires in COVID-19. Using immunoSEQ multiplex PCR, the repertoire was profiled, and TCRdb retains in-frame clones only, with some absent. The sample holds 150,000 to 200,000 clones, around 92% seen once. The specimen sequenced was peripheral blood. Source of these receptors: a man aged 55 to 70 with acute or convalescent COVID-19.

The chain has TRBV10-2 and TRBJ1-2, with 7 bases identical to TRBD1. Losses at the gene ends were 8 bases for V and 4 bases for J; bases not matched to a gene: 13. The germline CDR1 and CDR2 sequences are WSHSY and SAAADI. CDR3 size: 15 residues. CDR3 amino acids: CASLAHRGGGYGYTF. In DNA form, the CDR3 reads TGCGCCAGCTTAGCACACAGGGGTGGGGGCTATGGCTACACCTTC.

The chain links TRBV4-1 to TRBJ2-2; D is ambiguous. V was pared by 2 bases and J by 0 bases, with 10 bases between. CDR3 length: 16 residues. Germline V gene lookup returns CDR1 MGHRA and CDR2 YSYEKL. The CDR3 sequence is CASSQNTATNTGELFF. Here the CDR3 DNA reads TGCGCCAGCAGCCAAAATACAGCCACGAACACCGGGGAGCTGTTTTTT.

The chain has TRBV4-3 and TRBJ1-4; 8 bases line up with TRBD1. From germline, CDR1 is LGHNA and CDR2 YSLEER. Trimming cost V 6 bases and J 5 bases; bases outside gene matches: 11. This CDR3 has 16 amino acids. The CDR3 coding sequence is TGCGCCAGCAGTCCACTTATACAGGGGGGAAATGAAAAACTGTTTTTT. Translation gives CASSPLIQGGNEKLFF.

V gene TRBV5-5 combines with J gene TRBJ1-4; 8 positions agree with TRBD1. Germline CDR1 SGHKS, CDR2 YYEKEE (reference sequence). After removal of 1 base from V and 8 bases from J, the junction contained 7 bases not matched to a gene. The CDR3 has 15 residues. CDR3 residues: CASSLHGQGGEKLFF. The CDR3 DNA reads as TGTGCCAGCAGCTTGCACGGACAGGGTGGGGAAAAACTGTTTTTT.

This rearrangement joins TRBV25-1 to TRBJ1-4, with 7 bases fitting TRBD1. Trimming took 5 bases from V and 2 from J; bases not matched to a gene: 8. The CDR3 contains 16 residues. CDR1 and CDR2 (germline): MGHDK, SYGVNS. The CDR3 DNA reads TGTGCCAGCAGTCAAGACAGGGACGGGACTAATGAAAAACTGTTTTTT. This sequence encodes CASSQDRDGTNEKLFF.

V gene TRBV19 combines with J gene TRBJ1-4; 8 nucleotides line up with TRBD1. Germline V gene lookup returns CDR1 LNHDA and CDR2 SQIVND (reference sequence). Trimming cost V 5 bases and J 7 bases; bases outside gene matches: 6. The CDR3 is 14 residues long. The CDR3 DNA follows: TGTGCCAGTAGTCTCCAGGGGGCTGGTGAAAAACTGTTTTTT. Translated, it gives CASSLQGAGEKLFF.

The chain uses TRBV7-2 and TRBJ2-4, with 8 nucleotides matching TRBD2. The CDR3 totals 15 residues. Germline CDR1 and CDR2: SGHTA and FQGNSA. Unmatched junction bases numbered 3, after V lost 5 bases and J lost 0 bases. The CDR3 sequence: CASSPGGAAKNIQYF. For the CDR3, the DNA is TGTGCCAGCAGCCCCGGGGGGGCAGCCAAAAACATTCAGTACTTC.

The rearrangement links TRBV29-1 to TRBJ2-7; the match to TRBD1 covers 9 bases. Germline V gives CDR1 SQVTM, CDR2 ANQGSEA. J was trimmed by 5 bases and V by 6 bases; bases with no gene match: 11. This CDR3 contains 14 residues. CDR3 sequence (DNA): TGCAGCGTCCGGGACAGGGACATGGTGGACGAGCAGTACTTC. Its protein is CSVRDRDMVDEQYF.

J is TRBJ1-4 and V is TRBV11-3, with D uncertain. V shed 8 bases and J shed 5 bases, with 24 bases lying between them. Germline CDR1 and CDR2: SGHNT and YENEEA. The CDR3 totals 17 residues. CDR3 nucleotide sequence: TGTGCCAGCTCAACCTGGAGGGAAGGAGAAAAAAATGAAAAACTGTTTTTT. It is translated as CASSTWREGEKNEKLFF.

The chain joins TRBV27 to TRBJ2-1; 7 nucleotides line up with TRBD2. Losses at the gene ends were 6 bases for V and 1 base for J; bases not matched to a gene: 9. The CDR3 sequence is 16 residues long. CDR1 and CDR2 (germline): MNHEY, SMNVEV (reference sequence). CDR3 amino acids: CASRRPGGRSYNEQFF. In DNA form, the CDR3 reads TGTGCCAGCAGAAGACCCGGGGGGAGGTCCTACAATGAGCAGTTCTTC.

The chain carries TRBV27 and TRBJ1-4, with 9 nucleotides matching TRBD1. CDR1 is MNHEY and CDR2 is SMNVEV in the germline V gene (reference sequence). This CDR3 is built from 14 residues. J was trimmed by 7 bases and V by 5 bases; bases with no gene match: 5. The DNA of the CDR3 is TGTGCCAGCAGTCTACAGGGGGCCGGTGAAAAACTGTTTTTT. This encodes CASSLQGAGEKLFF.